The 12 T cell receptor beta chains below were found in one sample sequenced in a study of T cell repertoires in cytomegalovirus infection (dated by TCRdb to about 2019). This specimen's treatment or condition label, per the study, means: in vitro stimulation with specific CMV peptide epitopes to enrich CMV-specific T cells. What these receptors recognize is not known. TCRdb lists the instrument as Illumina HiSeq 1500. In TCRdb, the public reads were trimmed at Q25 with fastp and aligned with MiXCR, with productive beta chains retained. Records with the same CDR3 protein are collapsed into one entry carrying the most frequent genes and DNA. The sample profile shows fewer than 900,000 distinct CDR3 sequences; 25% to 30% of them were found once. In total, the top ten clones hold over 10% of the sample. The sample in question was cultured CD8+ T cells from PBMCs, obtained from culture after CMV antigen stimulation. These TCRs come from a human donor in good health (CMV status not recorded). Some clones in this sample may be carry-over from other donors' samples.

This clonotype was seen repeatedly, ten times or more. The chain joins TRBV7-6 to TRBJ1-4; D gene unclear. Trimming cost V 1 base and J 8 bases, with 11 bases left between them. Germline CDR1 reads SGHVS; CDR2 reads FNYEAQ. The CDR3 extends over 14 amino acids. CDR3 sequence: CASSLDNRGEKLFF. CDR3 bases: TGTGCCAGCAGCTTAGATAATCGTGGAGAAAAACTGTTTTTT.

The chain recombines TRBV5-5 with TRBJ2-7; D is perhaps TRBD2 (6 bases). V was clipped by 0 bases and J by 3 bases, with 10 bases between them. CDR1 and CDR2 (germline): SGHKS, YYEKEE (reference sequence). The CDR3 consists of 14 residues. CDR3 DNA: TGTGCCAGCAGCTTGGGGGACTTTTACTACGAGCAGTACGTC. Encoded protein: CASSLGDFYYEQYV.

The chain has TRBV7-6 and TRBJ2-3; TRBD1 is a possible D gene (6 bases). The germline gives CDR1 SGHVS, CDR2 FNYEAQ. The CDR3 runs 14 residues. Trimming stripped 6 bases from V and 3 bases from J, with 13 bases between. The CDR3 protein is CASSSIQGTDTQYF. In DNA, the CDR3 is TGTGCCAGCAGTTCCATACAGGGAACAGATACGCAGTATTTT.

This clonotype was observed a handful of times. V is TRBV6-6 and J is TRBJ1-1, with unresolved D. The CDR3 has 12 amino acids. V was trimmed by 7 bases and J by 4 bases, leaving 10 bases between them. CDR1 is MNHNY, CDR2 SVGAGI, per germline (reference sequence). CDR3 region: CASNLGSTEAFF. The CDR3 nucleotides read TGTGCCAGCAACCTTGGGAGCACTGAAGCTTTCTTT.

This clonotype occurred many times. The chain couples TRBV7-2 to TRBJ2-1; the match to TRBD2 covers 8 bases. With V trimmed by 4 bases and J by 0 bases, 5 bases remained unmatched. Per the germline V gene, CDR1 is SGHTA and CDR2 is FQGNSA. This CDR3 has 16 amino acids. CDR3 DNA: TGTGCCAGCAGCTCCACTAGCGGCTTCTCCTACAATGAGCAGTTCTTC. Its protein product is CASSSTSGFSYNEQFF.

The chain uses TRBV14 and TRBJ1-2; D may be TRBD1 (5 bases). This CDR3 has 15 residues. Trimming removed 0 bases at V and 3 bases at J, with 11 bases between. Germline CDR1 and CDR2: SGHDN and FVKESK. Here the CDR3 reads CASSQELGTYYGYTF. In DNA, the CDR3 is TGTGCCAGCAGCCAAGAATTAGGGACCTACTATGGCTACACCTTC.

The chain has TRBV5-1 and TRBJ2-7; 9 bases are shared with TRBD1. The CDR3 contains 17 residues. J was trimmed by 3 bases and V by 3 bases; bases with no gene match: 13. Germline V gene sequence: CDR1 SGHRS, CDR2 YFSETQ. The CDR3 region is CASSSGPGTGRGYEQYF. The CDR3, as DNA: TGCGCCAGCAGCTCCGGTCCCGGGACAGGGCGCGGCTACGAGCAGTACTTC.

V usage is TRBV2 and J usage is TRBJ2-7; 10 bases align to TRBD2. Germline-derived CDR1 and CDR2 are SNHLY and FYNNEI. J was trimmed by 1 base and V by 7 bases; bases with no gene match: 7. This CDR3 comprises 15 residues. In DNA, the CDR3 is TGTGCCAGCAACCCCCCTAGCGGGGGTTCCTACGAGCAGTACGTC. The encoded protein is CASNPPSGGSYEQYV.

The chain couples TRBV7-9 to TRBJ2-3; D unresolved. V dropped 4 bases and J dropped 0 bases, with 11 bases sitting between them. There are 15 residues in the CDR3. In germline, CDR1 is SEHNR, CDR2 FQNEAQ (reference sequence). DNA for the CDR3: TGTGCCAGCAGCTCCCCTCCCCCTAGCACAGATACGCAGTATTTT. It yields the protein CASSSPPPSTDTQYF.

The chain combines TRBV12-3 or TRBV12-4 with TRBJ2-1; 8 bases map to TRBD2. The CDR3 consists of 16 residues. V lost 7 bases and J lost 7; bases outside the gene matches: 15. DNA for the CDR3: TGTGCCAGCACCCCCCTGGGGCTAGCGGGCCAAAATGAGCAGTTCTTC. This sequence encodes CASTPLGLAGQNEQFF.

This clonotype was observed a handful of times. CDR3 nucleotides: TGTGCCAGCTCGCCCAGGGTGGATCAGCCCCAGCATTTT. As protein: CASSPRVDQPQHF. The chain couples TRBV7-9 to TRBJ1-5; D is perhaps TRBD1 (5 bases). Germline CDR1 is SEHNR and CDR2 is FQNEAQ (reference sequence). V shed 8 bases and J shed 5 bases, with 13 bases lying between them. This CDR3 is 13 amino acids long.

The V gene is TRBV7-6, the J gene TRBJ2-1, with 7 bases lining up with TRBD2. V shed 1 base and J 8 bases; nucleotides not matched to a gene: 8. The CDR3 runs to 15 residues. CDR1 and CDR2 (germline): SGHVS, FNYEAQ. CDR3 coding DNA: TGTGCCAGCAGCTTAGACGGGGGGTCCTTCGATGAGCAGTTCTTC. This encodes CASSLDGGSFDEQFF.